This T cell receptor (beta chain) was obtained from a study of blood T cell repertoires in COVID-19. In the study overall: There were acute and convalescent COVID-19 samples, and they came from the United States, Italy and Spain. Sources were T cells, B-cell-depleted T cells, or PBMCs; the material itself was cDNA or gDNA.

The germline CDR1 and CDR2 sequences are SGHRS and YFSETQ. The V gene lost 4 bases and the J gene lost 4 bases, with 9 bases spanning the gap. The CDR3 sequence is 13 residues long. Data came from immunoSEQ multiplex PCR; TCRdb stores just in-frame clones and leaves some out. The sample contains roughly 340,000 clones, around 87% of which appear only once. The chain recombines TRBV5-1 with TRBJ1-3; no clear D gene. This sequence was found in a man between 40 and 49 years old in a cohort exposed to, infected with or recovered from COVID-19 (not recorded which). The sequenced sample consisted of PBMCs or T cells enriched from blood (not recorded which). DNA for the CDR3: TGCGCCAGCAGCCCCGAGGCGGGAAACACCATATATTTT. The encoded protein is CASSPEAGNTIYF.